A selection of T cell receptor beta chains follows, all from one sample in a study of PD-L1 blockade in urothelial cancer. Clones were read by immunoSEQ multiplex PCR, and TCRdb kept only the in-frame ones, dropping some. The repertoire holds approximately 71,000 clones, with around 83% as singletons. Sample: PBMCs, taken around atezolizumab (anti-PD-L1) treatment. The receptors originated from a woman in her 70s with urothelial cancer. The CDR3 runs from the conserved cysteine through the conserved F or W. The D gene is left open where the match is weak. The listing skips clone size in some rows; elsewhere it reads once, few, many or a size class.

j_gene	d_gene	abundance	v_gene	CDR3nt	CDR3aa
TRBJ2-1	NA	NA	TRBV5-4	TGTGCCAGCGATATATTTAGGGGGGGGGAGACCTACAATGAGCAGTTCTTC	CASDIFRGGETYNEQFF
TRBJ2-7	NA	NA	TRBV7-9	TGTGCCAGCAGCTTAAGGAGTAAGTCCCCCGAGCAGTACTTC	CASSLRSKSPEQYF
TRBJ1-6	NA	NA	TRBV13	TGTGCCAGCAGCCCTACGGGTTGGAATTCACCCCTCCACTTT	CASSPTGWNSPLHF
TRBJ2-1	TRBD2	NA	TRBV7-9	TGTGCCAGCAGCTCACCCCCAAGCGGGGTATCCTACAATGAGCAGTTCTTC	CASSSPPSGVSYNEQFF
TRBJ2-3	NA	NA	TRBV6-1	TGTGCCAGCAGTGAATTGTTCCTAGATACGCAGTATTTT	CASSELFLDTQYF
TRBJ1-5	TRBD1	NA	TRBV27	TGTGCCAGCAGTTTACAGGGGGAAAATCAGCCCCAGCATTTT	CASSLQGENQPQHF
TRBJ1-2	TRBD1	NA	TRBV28	TGTGCCAGCAGTTTCTGGGCAGGGGGCTTGGGGGAGGGCTATGGCTACACCTTC	CASSFWAGGLGEGYGYTF
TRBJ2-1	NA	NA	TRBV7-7	TGTGCCAGCAGCTTAGTAGGGGATGATGAGCAGTTCTTC	CASSLVGDDEQFF
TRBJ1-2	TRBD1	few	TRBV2	TGTGCCAGCAGCGCGGACAGGGAGAACTATGGCTACACCTTC	CASSADRENYGYTF
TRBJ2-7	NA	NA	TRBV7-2	TGTGCCAGCAGCTTAGGGCCAGGGGCGCACTCCTACGAGCAGTACTTC	CASSLGPGAHSYEQYF
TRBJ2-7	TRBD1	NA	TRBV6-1	TGTGCCAGCACTCACAGTGGGGGACAGGGATTCGAGCAGTACTTC	CASTHSGGQGFEQYF
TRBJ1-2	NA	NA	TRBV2	TGTGCCAGCAGTGCCCAGGGGAACTATGGCTACACCTTC	CASSAQGNYGYTF
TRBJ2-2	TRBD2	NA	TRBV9	TGTGCCAGCACCGGAATAACGGGGGGGGCCGGCGGGGAGCTGTTTTTT	CASTGITGGAGGELFF
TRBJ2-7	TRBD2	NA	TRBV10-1	TGCGCCAGCGGACCTAGCGGCAAGTACGAGCAGTACTTC	CASGPSGKYEQYF
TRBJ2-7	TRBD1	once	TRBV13	TGTGCCAGCAGCTCGATAACAGGGGGCTTTACCTACGAGCAGTACTTC	CASSSITGGFTYEQYF
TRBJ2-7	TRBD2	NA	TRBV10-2	TGCGCCAGCAGTGAGGTGGGTATAGCGGGGGCAACCTACGAGCAGTACTTC	CASSEVGIAGATYEQYF
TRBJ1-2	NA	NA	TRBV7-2	TGTGCCAGCAGCTGGACGCCACAGGGACGGTATGGCTACACCTTC	CASSWTPQGRYGYTF
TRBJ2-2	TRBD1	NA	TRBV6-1	TGTGCCAGCAGCTATTCGACAGGGGTAGTCGGGGAGCTGTTTTTT	CASSYSTGVVGELFF
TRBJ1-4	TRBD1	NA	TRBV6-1	TGTGCCAGCAGTGCCTACCGGGACAGGGGACGCATGAATGAAAAACTGTTTTTT	CASSAYRDRGRMNEKLFF
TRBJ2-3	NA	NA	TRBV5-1	TGCGCCAGCAGCCGGAACCGGGAGACGCAGTATTTT	CASSRNRETQYF
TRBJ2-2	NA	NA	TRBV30	TGTGCCTGGACTAGAAGTGGGGGCGGGAACACCGGGGAGCTGTTTTTT	CAWTRSGGGNTGELFF
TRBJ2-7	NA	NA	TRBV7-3	TGTGCCAGCAGCTTAACGTCGGAGGGAGATCTGTACTTC	CASSLTSEGDLYF
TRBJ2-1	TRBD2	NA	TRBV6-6	TGTGCCAGCAGTTGGACGACTAGCGGGGGCAACAATGAGCAGTTCTTC	CASSWTTSGGNNEQFF
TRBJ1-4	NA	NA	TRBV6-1	TGTGCCAGCAGTGAAGCGAGGATTGAAAAACTGTTTTTT	CASSEARIEKLFF
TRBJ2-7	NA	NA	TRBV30	TGTGCCTGGAGTGTACAGACGGACGAGCAGTACTTC	CAWSVQTDEQYF
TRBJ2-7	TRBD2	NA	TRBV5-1	TGCGCCAGCAGCCAGGGACTAGTTCCCTACGAGCAGTACTTC	CASSQGLVPYEQYF
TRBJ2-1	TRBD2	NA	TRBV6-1	TGTGCCAGCAGAAGCGGGGGGACCAATGAGCAGTTCTTC	CASRSGGTNEQFF
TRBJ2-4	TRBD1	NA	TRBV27	TGTGCCAGCAGTCCCCGGGACAGGGGGAAAGTCAAAAACATTCAGTACTTC	CASSPRDRGKVKNIQYF
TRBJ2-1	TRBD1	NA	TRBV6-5	TGTGCCAGCAGGCGGACAGGGGGGAATGAGCAGTTCTTC	CASRRTGGNEQFF
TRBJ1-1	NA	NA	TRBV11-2	TGTGCCAGCAGCTTCAACAGGGACACTGAAGCTTTCTTT	CASSFNRDTEAFF
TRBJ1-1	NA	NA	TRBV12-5	TGTGCTAGTGGTTTGGTAACGGGGTCAGGCCAGAACACTGAAGCTTTCTTT	CASGLVTGSGQNTEAFF
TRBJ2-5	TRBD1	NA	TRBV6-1	TGTGCCAGCAGACCGACAGGGCAAGAGACCCAGTACTTC	CASRPTGQETQYF
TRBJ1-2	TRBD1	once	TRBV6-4	TGTGCCAGCAGTGAAAGAGGGACAGGGGGTCTCGGCGGCTACACCTTC	CASSERGTGGLGGYTF
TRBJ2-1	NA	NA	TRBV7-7	TGTGCCAGCAGCTCGGGACTGCACTCCTACAATGAGCAGTTCTTC	CASSSGLHSYNEQFF
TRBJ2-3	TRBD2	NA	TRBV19	TGTGCCAGTAGCCTGACTAGCGGGAGCACAGATACGCAGTATTTT	CASSLTSGSTDTQYF
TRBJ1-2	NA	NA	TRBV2	TGTGCCAGCAGTAGTACGGGAAACTATGGCTACACCTTC	CASSSTGNYGYTF
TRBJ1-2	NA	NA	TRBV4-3	TGCGCCAGCAGCCAAGATTGGGAGGCAGGGTATGGCTACACCTTC	CASSQDWEAGYGYTF
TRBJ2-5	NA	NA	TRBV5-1	TGCGCCAGCAGCCGAGGCGCGGGCCAAATAGGCCAAGAGACCCAGTACTTC	CASSRGAGQIGQETQYF
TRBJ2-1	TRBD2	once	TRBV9	TGTGCCAGCAGCTCAAGCGGGGGGGCATGGAATGAGCAGTTCTTC	CASSSSGGAWNEQFF
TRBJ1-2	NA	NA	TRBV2	TGTGCCAGCATGCGGGAGGACGGCTATGGCTACACCTTC	CASMREDGYGYTF
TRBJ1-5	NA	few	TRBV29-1	TGCAGCGTCAGCGGCGGGGGGGATCAGCCCCAGCATTTT	CSVSGGGDQPQHF
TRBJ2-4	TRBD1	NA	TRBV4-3	TGCGCCAGCAGCCAAGATAGGGACAGGGGGCAAGTCGCCAAAAACATTCAGTACTTC	CASSQDRDRGQVAKNIQYF
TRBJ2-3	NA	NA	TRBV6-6	TGTGCCAGCAGTTACGACTACGGAGATACGCAGTATTTT	CASSYDYGDTQYF
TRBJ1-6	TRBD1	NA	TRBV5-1	TGCGCCAGCAGCTTGGCGGACAGGATCAATTCACCCCTCCACTTT	CASSLADRINSPLHF
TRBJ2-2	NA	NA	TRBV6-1	TGTGCCAGCAGTGAATTTTCCCAGAACACCGGGGAGCTGTTTTTT	CASSEFSQNTGELFF
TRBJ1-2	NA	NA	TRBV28	TGTGCCAGCAGTTTAGCGGGGGGGACGAGTACCTTC	CASSLAGGTSTF
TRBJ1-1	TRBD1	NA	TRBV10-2	TGCGCCAGCCGAACAGGGGTTTGGACTGAAGCTTTCTTT	CASRTGVWTEAFF
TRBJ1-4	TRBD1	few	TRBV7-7	TGTGCCAGCAGCCCAGGGGGCGGCCTGAATGAAAAACTGTTTTTT	CASSPGGGLNEKLFF
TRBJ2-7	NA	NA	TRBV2	TGTGCCAGCCGCAGGGAGGCGGGCCGCTACGAGCAGTACTTC	CASRREAGRYEQYF
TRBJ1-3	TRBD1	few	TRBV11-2	TGTGCCAGCAGTTGGACAGGGACCCTCTCTGGAAACACCATATATTTT	CASSWTGTLSGNTIYF
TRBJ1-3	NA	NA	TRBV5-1	TGCGCCAGCAGCTTGGCAGGGGCACCTTTCTCTGGAAACACCATATATTTT	CASSLAGAPFSGNTIYF
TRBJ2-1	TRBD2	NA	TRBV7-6	TGTGCCAGCAGCTTAGCGGTAACTAGCGGGGCCAATGAGCAGTTCTTC	CASSLAVTSGANEQFF
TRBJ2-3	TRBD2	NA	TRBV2	TGTGCCAGCAGTGGGACGGTCCTAGCGGATACAGATACGCAGTATTTT	CASSGTVLADTDTQYF
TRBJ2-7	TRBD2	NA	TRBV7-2	TGTGCCAGCAGCTTAGCCCCCCCACTAGCGGGAGACTACGAGCAGTACTTC	CASSLAPPLAGDYEQYF